The 11 T cell receptor beta chains presented below share a single source sample, sequenced in a study of T cell changes during pregnancy in multiple sclerosis. Libraries were prepared by immunoSEQ multiplex PCR; TCRdb keeps only in-frame clonotypes and omits some of them. The sample has some 60,000 clones, around 93% seen once. The sequenced sample was peripheral blood, obtained after pregnancy. The source is a female donor with multiple sclerosis, enrolled in a pregnancy study.

The rearrangement joins TRBV9 to TRBJ2-1, with D possibly TRBD1 on 5 matching bases. This CDR3 has 13 amino acids. Trimming took off 0 bases at V and 4 bases at J, with 5 bases between the two ends. CDR1 is SGDLS, CDR2 YYNGEE, per germline. The CDR3 protein is CASSVGQYNEQFF. In DNA, the CDR3 is TGTGCCAGCAGCGTAGGACAGTACAATGAGCAGTTCTTC. Together with reference TRBV9 and TRBJ2-1, the CDR3 gives the full variable domain: DSGVTQTPKHLITATGQRVTLRCSPRSGDLSVYWYQQSLDQGLQFLIQYYNGEERAKGNILERFSAQQFPDLHSELNLSSLELGDSALYFCASSVGQYNEQFFGPGTRLTVL.

This rearrangement joins TRBV6-1 to TRBJ2-5; unclear D gene. Trimming shortened V by 1 base and J by 1 base, and 7 bases separated the two germline ends. The germline V gene encodes CDR1 MNHNS and CDR2 SASEGT. The CDR3 has 14 amino acids. The chain's CDR3 is CASSEGPFQETQYF. The CDR3 DNA reads as TGTGCCAGCAGTGAAGGGCCGTTCCAAGAGACCCAGTACTTC.

The chain is built from TRBV11-2 and TRBJ2-5, with unresolved D. Germline V gene data show CDR1 as SGHAT and CDR2 as FQNNGV. This CDR3 comprises 12 residues. The V end was cut by 5 bases, the J end by 4 bases, with 8 bases between. The CDR3 nucleotides read TGTGCCAGCAGCCCGCCGAGAGAGACCCAGTACTTC. This codes for CASSPPRETQYF.

The CDR3 region is CASSPGTQETQYF. The CDR3, as DNA: TGTGCCAGCTCACCAGGTACACAAGAGACCCAGTACTTC. The J gene is TRBJ2-5, the V gene TRBV18; D gene unclear. V lost 2 bases and J lost 2, with 6 bases in between. The length of the CDR3 is 13 residues. Germline CDR1 KGHSH, CDR2 LQKENI. The entire variable domain, with the rest obtained from reference TRBV18 and TRBJ2-5, is as follows: NAGVMQNPRHLVRRRGQEARLRCSPMKGHSHVYWYRQLPEEGLKFMVYLQKENIIDESGMPKERFSAEFPKEGPSILRIQQVVRGDSAAYFCASSPGTQETQYFGPGTRLLVL.

The rearrangement uses TRBV6-5 and TRBJ2-7; possibly TRBD2 for D (6 bases). The V gene lost 6 bases and the J gene lost 9 bases, with 18 bases spanning the gap. The CDR3 loop spans 13 amino acids. CDR1 and CDR2 (germline): MNHEY, SVGAGI. The CDR3 reads CASRPGGGDRQYF. As DNA, the CDR3 is TGTGCCAGCAGACCCGGAGGAGGGGATCGGCAGTACTTC.

The chain recombines TRBV28 with TRBJ1-2, with 7 bases identical to TRBD1. V dropped 6 bases and J dropped 4; count of bases not matched to a gene: 8. The CDR3 is 14 residues long. The germline V gene encodes CDR1 MDHEN and CDR2 SYDVKM. The CDR3 here is CASSSTDRTYGYTF. CDR3 DNA: TGTGCCAGCAGCAGCACGGACAGGACCTATGGCTACACCTTC.

The chain joins TRBV6-5 to TRBJ2-7; 12 positions agree with TRBD1. Germline V gives CDR1 MNHEY, CDR2 SVGAGI. There are 15 residues in the CDR3. After removal of 2 bases from V and 7 bases from J, the junction contained 6 bases not matched to a gene. This CDR3 is CASSYGTGGVGEQYF. CDR3 DNA sequence: TGTGCCAGCAGTTACGGGACAGGGGGCGTGGGGGAGCAGTACTTC.

This chain connects TRBV7-3 to TRBJ2-5; TRBD1 matches at 10 bases. The last part of the DNA fits TRBJ2-7 better; the J call may be wrong. This CDR3 contains 13 residues. The germline gives CDR1 SGHTA, CDR2 FQGTGA. The CDR3 is CASSLTGGSEQYF. CDR3 coding DNA: TGTGCCAGCAGCCTGACAGGGGGCTCCGAGCAGTACTTC.

The chain couples TRBV21-1 to TRBJ1-2; no check of the table's D call, TRBD1, against the DNA was made. TRBV21-1 is tagged as a pseudogene. The CDR3 contains 14 residues. The CDR3, as DNA: TGTGCCAGCACCCAGACAGGGTTTAACTATGGCTACACCTTC. Residues: CASTQTGFNYGYTF.

The V call is TRBV18, the J call TRBJ1-1; D ambiguous. Trimming removed 5 bases from V and 2 bases from J, with 9 bases in between. Germline CDR1 KGHSH, CDR2 LQKENI. This CDR3 has 13 residues. The CDR3 protein is CASSTAGNTEAFF. The CDR3 nucleotides read TGTGCCAGCTCAACGGCGGGAAACACTGAAGCTTTCTTT.

The chain joins TRBV11-2 to TRBJ2-1; TRBD2 is a possible D gene (6 bases). V was clipped by 4 bases and J by 9 bases, with 19 bases between them. This CDR3 region has 15 residues. CDR1 and CDR2 from the germline V gene are SGHAT and FQNNGV. Written as DNA, the CDR3 is TGTGCCAGCAGCTCCAGACTAGTTGGGGGAGGTGAGCAGTTCTTC. Amino acids: CASSSRLVGGGEQFF.